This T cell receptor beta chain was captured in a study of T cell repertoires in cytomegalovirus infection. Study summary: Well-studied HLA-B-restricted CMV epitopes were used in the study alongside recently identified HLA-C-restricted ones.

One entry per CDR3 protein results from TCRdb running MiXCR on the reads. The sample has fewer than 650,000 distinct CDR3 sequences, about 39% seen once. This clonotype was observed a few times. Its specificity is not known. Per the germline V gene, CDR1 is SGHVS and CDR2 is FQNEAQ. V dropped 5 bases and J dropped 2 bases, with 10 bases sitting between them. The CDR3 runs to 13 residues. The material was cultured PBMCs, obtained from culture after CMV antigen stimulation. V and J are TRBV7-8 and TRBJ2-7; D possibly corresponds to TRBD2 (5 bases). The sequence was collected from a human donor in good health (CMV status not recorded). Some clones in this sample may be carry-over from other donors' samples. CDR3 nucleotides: TGTGCCAGCAGCCCAGAACTAGCCTACGAGCAGTACTTC. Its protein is CASSPELAYEQYF.